The subject of this entry is one TCR beta chain. Its antigen is not known. CDR3 length equals 15 residues. Trimming at V came to 8 bases and at J to 2 bases, leaving 9 bases not matched to a gene. CDR1 is MDHEN, CDR2 SYDVKM, per germline. The assay was immunoSEQ multiplex PCR, and TCRdb's table has in-frame clones only and misses some. The data show 300,000 to 350,000 clones, with around four fifths seen just once and over 5% held by the top ten. This entry is derived from a study of cytotoxic CD8 clonotypes in ibrutinib-treated CLL. General study results and limits: Circulating CD8+ T-cell counts were tracked by baseline clonality, which exceeded that of age-matched healthy donors.

This clonotype was obtained from a human donor with chronic lymphocytic leukemia. The chain combines TRBV28 with TRBJ2-7; 10 nucleotides align to TRBD1. The sequencing used PBMCs, collected before ibrutinib treatment. The DNA for the CDR3 is TGTGCCAGCGGTATGTTGGGACAGGGGACCTACGAGCAGTACTTC. Its protein product is CASGMLGQGTYEQYF.